Described below is a single T cell receptor beta chain sequence and its context. The antigen is unknown. This entry comes from a study of neoadjuvant anti-PD-1 for oral cavity cancer. About the study: Around day 43, patients without progression received a fourth nivolumab dose before surgery. Study results and limitations: Higher pretreatment Treg/Th17 ratios tracked higher pretreatment blood clonality.

V gave up 8 bases and J gave up 0 bases, with 8 bases separating them. Germline CDR1 and CDR2: SQVTM and ANQGSEA. The length of the CDR3 is 12 residues. Blood cells were analyzed directly, without culture or expansion. The table came from immunoSEQ multiplex PCR; TCRdb's copy has only in-frame clones and leaves some out. The sample has 14,000 or so clones; 62% are singletons. The TCR originated in a person aged 35-79 years with oral cavity squamous cell carcinoma. V gene TRBV29-1 combines with J gene TRBJ1-5; D not certain. The sequenced sample was PBMCs, obtained before nivolumab (anti-PD-1) treatment. The CDR3 protein is CSTGDSNQPQHF. The CDR3 coding sequence is TGCAGCACTGGGGATAGCAATCAGCCCCAGCATTTT.